Detailed here is one T cell receptor beta chain. The antigen remains unidentified. In germline, CDR1 is SGHRS, CDR2 YFSETQ. The CDR3 spans 16 residues. The V and J ends lost 4 bases and 3 bases, in that order; junction bases with no gene match: 11. This entry belongs to a study of T cell responses to AZD1222 COVID-19 vaccine. Study details: Some second doses came at about 4 weeks and others at about 12 weeks; these were pooled. Overall study findings and caveats: Spike-specific TCR breadth and depth were elevated following two AZD1222 doses.

TCRdb's table, derived via immunoSEQ multiplex PCR, lists solely in-frame clones and lacks some. The data show 95,000 to 150,000 clones, with about 90% seen just once and 11% to 15% held by the top ten. This TCR came from an adult in good health. The rearrangement uses TRBV5-1 and TRBJ2-3; 7 bases align to TRBD2. The sequenced sample was peripheral blood, obtained on day 0 of AZD1222 vaccination. The CDR3 region is CASSRGLADGTDTQYF. The CDR3 bases are TGCGCCAGCAGCCGGGGCCTAGCGGATGGAACAGATACGCAGTATTTT.